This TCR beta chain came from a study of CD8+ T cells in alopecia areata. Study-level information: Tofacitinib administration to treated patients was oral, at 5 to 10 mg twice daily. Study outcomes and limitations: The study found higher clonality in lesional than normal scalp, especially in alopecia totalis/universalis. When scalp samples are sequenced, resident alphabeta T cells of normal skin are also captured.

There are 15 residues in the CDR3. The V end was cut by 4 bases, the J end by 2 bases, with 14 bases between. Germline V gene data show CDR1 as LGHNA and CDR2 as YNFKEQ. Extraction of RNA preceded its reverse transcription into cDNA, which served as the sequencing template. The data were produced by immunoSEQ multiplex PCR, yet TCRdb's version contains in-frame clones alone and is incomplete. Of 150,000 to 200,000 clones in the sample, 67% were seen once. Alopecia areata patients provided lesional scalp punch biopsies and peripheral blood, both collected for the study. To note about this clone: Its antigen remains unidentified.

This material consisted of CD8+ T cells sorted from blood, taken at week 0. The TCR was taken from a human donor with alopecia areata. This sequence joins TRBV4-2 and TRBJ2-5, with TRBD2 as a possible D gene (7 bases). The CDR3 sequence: CASSPWAGAQETQYF. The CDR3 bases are TGTGCCAGCAGCCCCTGGGCGGGGGCACAAGAGACCCAGTACTTC.